The sample holds one count of the clone carrying this T cell receptor (beta chain). Primers for the PCR totalled 60 Vbeta and 13 Jbeta. Sequencing used immunoSEQ multiplex PCR; TCRdb keeps in-frame clones, though not all of them. The sample has about 160,000 clones, around 80% seen once. The J segment lost 2 bases and the V segment lost 6 bases, leaving 4 bases of the junction unmatched. The CDR3 runs to 16 residues. The germline V gene encodes CDR1 MNHEY and CDR2 SMNVEV (reference sequence). The sample is drawn from a study of cytomegalovirus exposure and HLA in healthy donors. The source of this sequence is a young man in good health and CMV-seronegative. The chain uses TRBV27 and TRBJ2-3; 14 bases fit TRBD2. Sample: PBMCs. CDR3 in amino acids: CASSRTSGGYTDTQYF. DNA of the CDR3: TGTGCCAGCAGCCGGACTAGCGGGGGGTACACAGATACGCAGTATTTT.